Shown below are 9 T cell receptor beta chains from a single sample sequenced in a study of graft-versus-host responses after intestinal transplantation. For these TCRs, the target antigens are not known. Assay: immunoSEQ multiplex PCR; the TCRdb copy retains only in-frame clones and omits some. The sample has 150,000 or so clones, nearly 95% seen once. The sample here was unstimulated CD4+ T cells sorted from spleen or lymph node cells, taken before intestinal transplant. The source is a human donor who received an intestinal transplant.

CDR3 sequence reads: CASSYLHTSKETQYF. The CDR3 DNA sequence: TGTGCCAGCAGTTACCTACATACTAGCAAAGAGACCCAGTACTTC. The chain links TRBV6-5 to TRBJ2-5; tentatively, D is TRBD2 (6 bases). V lost 2 bases and J lost 3, with 13 bases in between. Germline V gene data show CDR1 as MNHEY and CDR2 as SVGAGI. There are 15 residues in the CDR3.

The rearrangement joins TRBV5-1 to TRBJ1-5; D may be TRBD1 (5 bases). Germline lookup yields CDR1 SGHRS and CDR2 YFSETQ. The germline V and J ends were trimmed by 0 bases and 0 bases, with 7 bases remaining between them. The CDR3 runs to 15 residues. The CDR3 sequence is CASSLGGNSNQPQHF. The CDR3 region has the DNA TGCGCCAGCAGCTTGGGGGGGAATAGCAATCAGCCCCAGCATTTT.

The CDR3 here is CASRTGLNTGELFF. Written as DNA, the CDR3 is TGTGCCAGCAGGACAGGTCTCAACACCGGGGAGCTGTTTTTT. The V call is TRBV27, the J call TRBJ2-2, with D maybe TRBD1 (6 bases). Germline CDR1 is MNHEY and CDR2 is SMNVEV (reference sequence). The length of the CDR3 is 14 residues. With 6 bases removed from V and 2 bases from J, the gap between germline ends came to 10 bases.

The chain recombines TRBV5-1 with TRBJ2-1, with D perhaps matching TRBD2 (6 bases). Germline CDR1 SGHRS, CDR2 YFSETQ. The V and J ends lost 5 bases and 7 bases respectively, with 7 bases between them. CDR3 length: 11 residues. The CDR3 nucleotides are TGCGCCAGCAGGGAGGGGAATGAGCAGTTCTTC. It is translated as CASREGNEQFF.

This chain links TRBV7-9 with TRBJ2-5, with D unresolved. CDR1 is SEHNR and CDR2 is FQNEAQ in the germline V gene (reference sequence). The CDR3 runs to 12 residues. V was pared by 3 bases and J by 7 bases, with 9 bases between. CDR3 protein: CASSLVPGTQYF. CDR3 DNA: TGTGCCAGCAGCTTGGTCCCCGGGACCCAGTACTTC. Supplemented by reference TRBV7-9 and TRBJ2-5, the full variable domain reads DTGVSQNPRHKITKRGQNVTFRCDPISEHNRLYWYRQTLGQGPEFLTYFQNEAQLEKSRLLSDRFSAERPKGSFSTLEIQRTEQGDSAMYLCASSLVPGTQYFGPGTRLLVL.

This clone came up once. V and J are TRBV30 and TRBJ2-2; 8 bases agree with TRBD1. Trimming removed 4 bases from V and 5 bases from J; junction bases left unmatched: 15. Germline V CDR1 and CDR2: GTSNPN, SVGIG (reference sequence). The CDR3 runs to 17 residues. CDR3 region: CAWTATRTGYKTGELFF. CDR3 sequence (DNA): TGTGCCTGGACCGCGACTAGGACAGGGTATAAGACCGGGGAGCTGTTTTTT.

The chain links TRBV7-2 to TRBJ1-2; 10 nucleotides line up with TRBD1. CDR3 length: 13 amino acids. V was clipped by 5 bases and J by 6 bases; unmatched bases: 3. Germline CDR1 and CDR2: SGHTA and FQGNSA. DNA for the CDR3: TGTGCCAGCAGCCTGGGACAGGGGAATGGCTACACCTTC. It encodes CASSLGQGNGYTF.

The V call is TRBV21-1, the J call TRBJ1-1; no check of the table's D call, TRBD1, against the DNA was made. TRBV21-1 is a recognized pseudogene. CDR3 size: 16 residues. CDR3 amino acids: CASSGLRQAVNTEAFF. The CDR3 bases are TGTGCCAGCAGCGGACTCAGACAGGCCGTCAACACTGAAGCTTTCTTT.

V and J are TRBV7-3 and TRBJ2-2; 10 bases map to TRBD2. Trimming took 5 bases from V and 1 from J; bases not matched to a gene: 4. The CDR3 is 16 amino acids. The germline gives CDR1 SGHTA, CDR2 FQGTGA. The CDR3 sequence is CASSPRTSGNTGELFF. The CDR3 DNA follows: TGTGCCAGCAGCCCCCGGACTAGCGGGAACACCGGGGAGCTGTTTTTT.